The present T cell receptor (beta chain) was sequenced within a study of human T cells and chemical hapten exposure. The library labeled individual cDNA molecules by adding unique molecular identifiers to them. Each CDR3 protein is one row after TCRdb ran MiXCR on the RACE reads. The sample holds some 84,000 distinct CDR3 sequences, less than 11% seen once. The CDR3 is 10 amino acids. Per the germline V gene, CDR1 is SQVTM and CDR2 is ANQGSEA. Between the trimmed V and J ends, which lost 7 bases and 10 bases, there was a span of 11 bases. This clonotype turned up a few times. Time point of the sample: patch test 2, 6 weeks after DPC sensitization. Treatment here: therapeutic diphenylcyclopropenone sensitization with weekly scalp DPC.

This specimen was whole blood, taken in connection with sensitization to the hapten diphenylcyclopropenone (DPC). The clonotype was recovered from a woman aged 50 to 60 with alopecia areata. Some clones in this sample may be carry-over from other donors' samples. The chain has TRBV29-1 and TRBJ2-1; D remains ambiguous. Here the CDR3 DNA reads TGCAGCGCCCGTGTGGGAGAGCAGTTCTTC. It encodes CSARVGEQFF.